Listed below are T cell receptor beta chains from one sample, sequenced in a study of graft-versus-host responses after intestinal transplantation. Sequencing used immunoSEQ multiplex PCR; TCRdb keeps in-frame clones, though not all of them. The repertoire holds roughly 21,000 clones, with roughly 41% as singletons. The sequenced sample was alloreactive CD8+ T cells from a mixed lymphocyte reaction culture, obtained before intestinal transplant. The receptors originated from a human patient who received an intestinal transplant. Both conserved end residues are part of each CDR3. The D gene is left open where the match is weak. Clone sizes are given selectively: once, few, many, or a class where the clone is expanded.

J gene: TRBJ2-2; V gene: TRBV5-1; D gene: NA; clone size: medium-sized; CDR3 protein: CASSLANVGTGELFF; CDR3 DNA: TGCGCCAGCAGCTTGGCGAACGTCGGCACCGGGGAGCTGTTTTTT
J gene: TRBJ2-7; V gene: TRBV2; D gene: TRBD2; clone size: NA; CDR3 protein: CASRTGTSLHWEQYF; CDR3 DNA: TGTGCCAGCAGGACCGGGACTAGCCTTCACTGGGAGCAGTACTTC
J gene: TRBJ2-3; V gene: TRBV6-5; D gene: NA; clone size: medium-sized; CDR3 protein: CASSYFDTQYF; CDR3 DNA: TGTGCCAGCAGTTACTTTGATACGCAGTATTTT
J gene: TRBJ1-5; V gene: TRBV10-3; D gene: NA; clone size: NA; CDR3 protein: CASSRNRNQPQHF; CDR3 DNA: TGTGCCAGCAGCCGTAACAGAAATCAGCCCCAGCATTTT
J gene: TRBJ2-7; V gene: TRBV6-5; D gene: NA; clone size: NA; CDR3 protein: CASSYSSKLYEQYF; CDR3 DNA: TGTGCCAGCAGTTACTCGTCAAAGTTGTACGAGCAGTACTTC
J gene: TRBJ2-1; V gene: TRBV6-5; D gene: NA; clone size: few; CDR3 protein: CAILRKGYNEQFF; CDR3 DNA: TGTGCCATCCTGAGGAAGGGATACAATGAGCAGTTCTTC
J gene: TRBJ2-6; V gene: TRBV18; D gene: NA; clone size: medium-sized; CDR3 protein: CASSPLEANVLTF; CDR3 DNA: TGTGCCAGCTCACCTCTTGAGGCCAACGTCCTGACTTTC
J gene: TRBJ2-3; V gene: TRBV28; D gene: NA; clone size: NA; CDR3 protein: CASSFRADTQYF; CDR3 DNA: TGTGCCAGCAGTTTTCGGGCAGATACGCAGTATTTT
J gene: TRBJ1-1; V gene: TRBV6-5; D gene: TRBD1; clone size: few; CDR3 protein: CAIRRQGENTEAFF; CDR3 DNA: TGTGCCATCAGGAGACAGGGGGAGAACACTGAAGCTTTCTTT
J gene: TRBJ2-1; V gene: TRBV30; D gene: NA; clone size: NA; CDR3 protein: CALVGGGQKQFF; CDR3 DNA: TGTGCCTTAGTGGGAGGGGGGCAAAAGCAGTTCTTC
J gene: TRBJ1-3; V gene: TRBV6-5; D gene: NA; clone size: NA; CDR3 protein: CASSYSYRRSGNTIYF; CDR3 DNA: TGTGCCAGCAGTTACTCGTACCGCCGCTCTGGAAACACCATATATTTT
J gene: TRBJ2-7; V gene: TRBV5-1; D gene: NA; clone size: NA; CDR3 protein: CASSLPGQPYEQYF; CDR3 DNA: TGCGCCAGCAGCTTGCCCGGACAGCCCTACGAGCAGTACTTC
J gene: TRBJ2-6; V gene: TRBV7-9; D gene: NA; clone size: NA; CDR3 protein: CASSLAGAGSGANVLTF; CDR3 DNA: TGTGCCAGCAGCTTAGCCGGGGCAGGGTCTGGGGCCAACGTCCTGACTTTC
J gene: TRBJ2-7; V gene: TRBV6-6; D gene: NA; clone size: NA; CDR3 protein: CASSYSNYEQYF; CDR3 DNA: TGTGCCAGCAGTTACTCGAACTACGAGCAGTACTTC
J gene: TRBJ1-1; V gene: TRBV18; D gene: NA; clone size: NA; CDR3 protein: CASSPHRDGDTEAFF; CDR3 DNA: TGTGCCAGCTCACCACACCGGGACGGAGACACTGAAGCTTTCTTT
J gene: TRBJ2-1; V gene: TRBV6-1; D gene: TRBD1; clone size: NA; CDR3 protein: CASSLEGATYNEQFF; CDR3 DNA: TGTGCCAGCAGCCTTGAGGGGGCCACCTACAATGAGCAGTTCTTC
J gene: TRBJ1-5; V gene: TRBV6-6; D gene: NA; clone size: NA; CDR3 protein: CASSRWEVNQPQHF; CDR3 DNA: TGTGCCAGCAGTCGCTGGGAGGTTAATCAGCCCCAGCATTTT
J gene: TRBJ2-7; V gene: TRBV6-1; D gene: TRBD2; clone size: NA; CDR3 protein: CASSYSGPAYEQYF; CDR3 DNA: TGTGCCAGCAGTTATAGCGGGCCCGCCTACGAGCAGTACTTC
J gene: TRBJ2-1; V gene: TRBV4-2; D gene: NA; clone size: NA; CDR3 protein: CASSQDELLRRRYNEQFF; CDR3 DNA: TGTGCCAGCAGCCAAGATGAACTCCTCCGGCGGCGCTACAATGAGCAGTTCTTC
J gene: TRBJ2-7; V gene: TRBV5-6; D gene: TRBD2; clone size: NA; CDR3 protein: CASSPGLASGEQYF; CDR3 DNA: TGTGCCAGCAGCCCTGGACTAGCATCGGGCGAGCAGTACTTC
J gene: TRBJ1-4; V gene: TRBV6-1; D gene: NA; clone size: NA; CDR3 protein: CASRNGIASEKLFF; CDR3 DNA: TGTGCCAGCAGGAACGGCATAGCCAGTGAAAAACTGTTTTTT
J gene: TRBJ1-5; V gene: TRBV2; D gene: TRBD1; clone size: few; CDR3 protein: CASSQGAGNQPQHF; CDR3 DNA: TGTGCCAGCAGTCAGGGGGCTGGCAATCAGCCCCAGCATTTT
J gene: TRBJ2-7; V gene: TRBV7-7; D gene: NA; clone size: NA; CDR3 protein: CASSWGGGGEQYF; CDR3 DNA: TGTGCTAGCAGTTGGGGTGGAGGCGGGGAGCAGTACTTC
J gene: TRBJ2-3; V gene: TRBV5-1; D gene: NA; clone size: few; CDR3 protein: CASSPVPGPRTDTQYF; CDR3 DNA: TGCGCCAGCAGCCCAGTCCCGGGGCCCCGCACAGATACGCAGTATTTT
J gene: TRBJ1-2; V gene: TRBV2; D gene: NA; clone size: few; CDR3 protein: CASSAFRGTNYGYTF; CDR3 DNA: TGTGCCAGCAGTGCGTTCAGGGGAACTAACTATGGCTACACCTTC
J gene: TRBJ2-3; V gene: TRBV7-3; D gene: TRBD2; clone size: medium-sized; CDR3 protein: CASSLLAGGLNTQYF; CDR3 DNA: TGTGCCAGCAGCCTACTAGCGGGAGGGTTAAATACGCAGTATTTT
J gene: TRBJ2-3; V gene: TRBV5-1; D gene: TRBD2; clone size: few; CDR3 protein: CASSERLAGGTDTQYF; CDR3 DNA: TGCGCCAGCAGCGAACGACTAGCGGGAGGGACAGATACGCAGTATTTT
J gene: TRBJ2-5; V gene: TRBV25-1; D gene: NA; clone size: medium-sized; CDR3 protein: CASSARQVGPETQYF; CDR3 DNA: TGTGCCAGCAGTGCTCGGCAGGTGGGCCCAGAGACCCAGTACTTC
J gene: TRBJ2-2; V gene: TRBV6-5; D gene: TRBD1; clone size: NA; CDR3 protein: CASSLGQLRTGELFF; CDR3 DNA: TGTGCCAGCAGTTTGGGACAGCTACGAACCGGGGAGCTGTTTTTT
J gene: TRBJ2-1; V gene: TRBV7-3; D gene: TRBD2; clone size: medium-sized; CDR3 protein: CASSSTSTGGSGNEQFF; CDR3 DNA: TGTGCCAGCAGCTCCACCTCAACTGGCGGGAGCGGGAATGAGCAGTTCTTC
J gene: TRBJ2-1; V gene: TRBV6-5; D gene: TRBD1; clone size: NA; CDR3 protein: CASSGQESSYNEQFF; CDR3 DNA: TGTGCCAGCAGCGGACAGGAGAGCTCCTACAATGAGCAGTTCTTC
J gene: TRBJ2-7; V gene: TRBV10-3; D gene: NA; clone size: few; CDR3 protein: CAISSSLGDFYEQYF; CDR3 DNA: TGTGCCATCAGTTCCAGCTTGGGGGACTTTTACGAGCAGTACTTC